The sequence of this T cell receptor (beta chain) was determined in a study of lymphopenia after photon versus proton radiotherapy. V lost 4 bases and J lost 1, with 8 bases in between. This CDR3 has 14 residues. From germline, CDR1 is SGHTA and CDR2 FQGNSA. Sequencing was performed with immunoSEQ multiplex PCR; in TCRdb, only in-frame clones are kept and a portion is missing. Of around 63,000 clones listed, approximately 83% are singletons. The source material was peripheral blood, sampled from a patient treated with photon-based radiotherapy. This receptor was taken from a man between 35 and 55 years old with gastric cancer. The chain has TRBV7-2 and TRBJ2-1, with D perhaps TRBD2 (6 bases). The CDR3 is CASSSAGSYNEQFF. CDR3 DNA: TGTGCCAGCAGCTCGGCGGGATCCTACAATGAGCAGTTCTTC.